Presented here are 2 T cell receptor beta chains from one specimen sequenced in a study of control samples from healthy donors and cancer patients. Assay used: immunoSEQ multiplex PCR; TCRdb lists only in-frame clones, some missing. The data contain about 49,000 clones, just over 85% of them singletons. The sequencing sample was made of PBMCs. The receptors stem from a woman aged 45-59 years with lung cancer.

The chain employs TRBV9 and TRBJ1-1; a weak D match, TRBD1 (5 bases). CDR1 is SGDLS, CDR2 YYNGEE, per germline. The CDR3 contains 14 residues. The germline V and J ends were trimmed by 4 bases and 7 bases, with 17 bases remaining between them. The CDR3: CASSPQGERNEAFF. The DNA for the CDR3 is TGTGCCAGCAGCCCTCAAGGGGAGCGGAATGAAGCTTTCTTT.

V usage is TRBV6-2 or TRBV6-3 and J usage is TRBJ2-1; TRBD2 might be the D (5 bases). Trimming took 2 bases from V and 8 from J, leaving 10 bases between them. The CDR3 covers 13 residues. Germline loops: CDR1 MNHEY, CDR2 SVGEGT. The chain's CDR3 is CASSYGSADEQFF. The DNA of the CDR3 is TGTGCCAGCAGTTACGGTAGCGCGGATGAGCAGTTCTTC.